This T cell receptor (beta chain) derives from a study of cytomegalovirus exposure and HLA in healthy donors. Study summary: According to later analysis, the same platform produced the approximately 120 validation and 600 to 800 first-cohort repertoires.

A word on this clone: Its antigen is unidentified.

Study results and limitations: A list of 150 or so TCR beta chains associated with cytomegalovirus was given. Cytomegalovirus status was reportedly diagnosed by the classifier with high specificity and sensitivity.

Assay used: immunoSEQ multiplex PCR; TCRdb lists only in-frame clones, some missing. The sample lists about 170,000 clones; roughly nine tenths were seen once. The sequenced sample consisted of PBMCs. The sequence was collected from a woman aged 30 to 39 in good health and CMV-seronegative.

The CDR3 DNA follows: TGTGCCAGCAGCCAAGAGTGGCGGGGGGCCGGATCCGAGCAGTACTTC. This gives the protein CASSQEWRGAGSEQYF. V and J are TRBV4-2 and TRBJ2-7; 8 bases agree with TRBD2. Germline trimming cut 0 bases from V and 6 bases from J; bases unmatched to any gene: 10. CDR3 length equals 16 residues. Per the germline V gene, CDR1 is LGHNA and CDR2 is YNFKEQ.